Listed here is a single TCR beta chain. Its antigen is as yet unknown. A universal primer site arose from template switching, and cDNA bore unique molecular identifiers. TCRdb ran MiXCR on the 5' RACE reads and lists one entry per CDR3 protein. The repertoire includes 1.5 million to 2 million distinct CDR3 sequences, about 32% of them detected once, and roughly 0.3% sits in the top ten. CDR3 length: 15 amino acids. V shed 5 bases, J shed 4 bases, and the junction held 8 bases outside the gene matches. Germline loops: CDR1 SGDLS, CDR2 YYNGEE. The sample originates from a study of identical twins. Findings of the study overall: Excess twin sharing in beta out-of-frame sequences was weaker.

V gene TRBV9 combines with J gene TRBJ2-5; 10 bases align to TRBD2. The receptor was isolated from a newborn girl in good health. Sequenced sample: cord blood. CDR3 sequence: CASSRRLAGLETQYF. DNA for the CDR3: TGTGCCAGCAGTCGTAGACTAGCGGGCCTAGAGACCCAGTACTTC.